This T cell receptor (beta chain) was captured by sequencing in a study of human T cells and chemical hapten exposure (dated by TCRdb to the early 2020s). For the wider study: For sensitization, 2% DPC in acetone was applied to a roughly 2 cm by roughly 2 cm area of upper inner arm skin. Patients additionally received weekly therapeutic DPC doses to the scalp throughout the roughly 26-week study period. Patch tests used Finn chambers with 0.01% DPC on the upper back, scored after 6 days by International Contact Dermatitis Research Group standards. Most of the patients in the cohort were female, and the cohort covered alopecia areata with under or over 50% scalp involvement, alopecia totalis and alopecia universalis. Libraries were combined into a pool for sequencing, and differences in TCR yield between samples came mainly from small differences in library volumes within the pool. The study tracked peripheral blood TCR repertoire changes in vivo during primary and secondary sensitization to the hapten diphenylcyclopropenone (DPC) in alopecia patients. Patient blood was sampled pre-sensitization (week 0) and at 2, 6 and about 24 weeks after DPC sensitization. For TCR sequencing, blood came from over 25 alopecia patients at anywhere from one to four time points (pre-sensitization, 2, 6 and 24 weeks).

The research as a whole found: DPC sensitization did not change the number of TCRs with a frequency above 1 in 1000, and there was no evidence of changes in global repertoire structure. All patients had alopecia, a presumed autoimmune disease, so their immune response might differ from that of healthy individuals. After repeated subsampling, the strength of the expansion versus patch-test correlation and the threshold at which it became significant changed. A positive correlation was found between the number of PT1 expanded TCRs and patch test score, with significance reached at thresholds 8, 16 and 32 but not 4. Expanded TCRs formed significantly more large CDR3 similarity clusters than pre-sensitization or healthy control sets, consistent with antigen-driven responses.

The label giving this sample's time point can be read as: pre-sensitization, week 0. Sample treatment or condition, as interpreted from the label and publication: therapeutic diphenylcyclopropenone sensitization with weekly scalp DPC. At every patch-test visit, the blood draw took place before the patch test was put on. To be eligible, patients had to be aged 18 to 70, diagnosed with alopecia and judged suitable for DPC therapy, while pregnant patients were excluded. Total RNA was isolated from unfractionated whole blood collected in Tempus Blood RNA tubes. V is cut by 0 bases and J by 0 bases, and the space between the germline ends is 17 bases. The CDR3 goes from the cysteine to the phenylalanine over 18 residues. Kept here is only the CDR3 DNA, which spans 54 bases and is read in frame from base 1. CDR1 and CDR2 were assigned from the germline V gene as SGDLS and YYNGEE. Library method: RACE. Data came from a NextSeq 500. During library preparation, unique molecular identifiers were attached to individual cDNA molecules so that TCRs could be counted quantitatively and reproducibly. For every blood RNA sample, sequencing covered both the TCR alpha and TCR beta chains. Regarding the original processing steps: The median number of TCRs per sample was approximately 93,000, ranging from about 20,000 to 750,000. V, J and CDR3 annotation of the TCR reads was carried out using the Decombinator software suite. For PS versus PT1 abundance plots, all samples were subsampled to the same number of TCRs (28,000). TCRs were defined as expanded if absent before sensitization and observed at least eight times at the 2-week time point. TCRdb reprocessing: public reads trimmed at Q25 with fastp, clones called with MiXCR, in-frame beta chains kept. Each CDR3 protein gets just one entry, which takes the most common genes and DNA from the rows behind it. These V and J calls are TCRdb output, not the study's own analysis. This sample comprises a few hundred thousand distinct CDR3 sequences, about 5% of them detected only once. The top ten clonotypes cover around 8% of the sample.

A note on this clonotype: Its recognized antigen is unknown. The record has no base qualities; no much larger clone is one base away.

The sequence derives from a woman aged 18-29 years with alopecia areata. Some clones in this sample may be carry-over from other donors' samples. Sequenced material: whole blood, taken in connection with sensitization to the hapten diphenylcyclopropenone (DPC). The rearranged chain carries TRBV9 and TRBJ2-3; matching of 6 bases hints at TRBD1 as the D gene. The CDR3 protein: CASSVAPSTGASTDTQYF. The DNA is TGTGCCAGCAGCGTAGCCCCGTCGACAGGAGCTAGCACAGATACGCAGTATTTT.